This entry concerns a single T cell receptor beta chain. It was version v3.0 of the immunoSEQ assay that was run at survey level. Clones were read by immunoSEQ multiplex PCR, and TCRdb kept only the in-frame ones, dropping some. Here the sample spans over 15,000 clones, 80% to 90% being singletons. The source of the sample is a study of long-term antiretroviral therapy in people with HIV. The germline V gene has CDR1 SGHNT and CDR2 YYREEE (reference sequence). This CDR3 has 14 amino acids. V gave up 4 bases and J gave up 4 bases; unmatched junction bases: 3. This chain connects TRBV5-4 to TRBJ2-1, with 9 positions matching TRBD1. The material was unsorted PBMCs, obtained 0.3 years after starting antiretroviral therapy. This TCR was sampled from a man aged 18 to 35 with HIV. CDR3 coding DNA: TGTGCCAGCAGCGGGGACAGGGCTTACAATGAGCAGTTCTTC. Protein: CASSGDRAYNEQFF.